These T cell receptor beta chains were read from a single sample in a study of beta chain features in type 1 diabetes. TCRdb's copy holds only in-frame clones and misses some; the assay was immunoSEQ multiplex PCR. The sample consists of around 300,000 clones, 15% of them appearing once. The sequencing sample was made of naive CD4+ T cells from blood. These receptors all come from a man aged 18-30 years with type 1 diabetes. Both conserved end residues are trimmed from each CDR3.

J gene	V gene	CDR3 protein
TRBJ2-5	TRBV5-1	ASSAAGGGETQY
TRBJ2-7	TRBV7-9	ASSLRQGPWEQY
TRBJ2-7	TRBV18	ASSPPGTWSSYEQY
TRBJ2-5	TRBV5-1	ASSLTLAPQETQY
TRBJ2-7	TRBV28	ASSPNLGQLR
TRBJ1-1	TRBV6-5	ASSYFRGGPNTEAF
TRBJ1-4	TRBV19	ASSIDFATNEKLF
TRBJ2-6	TRBV11-2	ASSLWANSGANVLT
TRBJ2-1	TRBV29-1	SVVPGVNAYNEQF
TRBJ1-2	TRBV19	ASSNTGERYGYT
TRBJ1-6	TRBV6-6	ASSSPGRPLH
TRBJ1-2	TRBV5-1	ASSPRTGEEGYT
TRBJ2-4	TRBV7-2	ASSARTGGSKNIQY
TRBJ2-3	TRBV9	ASSVAETRRFSTDTQY